This T cell receptor beta chain derives from a study of OX40 agonist ivuxolimab in advanced cancers. The assay was immunoSEQ multiplex PCR, and TCRdb's table has in-frame clones only and misses some. In the table there are approximately 70,000 clones, around 93% of which are singletons. The CDR3 runs to 12 residues. Looked up from germline, CDR1 is ENHRY and CDR2 is SYGVKD. Trimming took 11 bases from V and 3 from J, leaving 14 bases between them. Findings of the study overall: The work left the antigen specificity of expanded peripheral T cells undetermined. On average, a greater number of expanded clones characterised CD8+ T cells relative to CD4+.

A note on this clone: Its matching antigen is unknown.

This clonotype was sampled from an adult with an advanced solid tumor such as melanoma, head and neck, liver or kidney cancer. The V gene is TRBV10-3, the J gene TRBJ2-7; maybe TRBD1 (5 bases). The sample consisted of CD4+ or CD8+ T cells sorted from blood, taken in a trial of the OX40 agonist ivuxolimab. The CDR3 DNA follows: TGTGCCTGTACTGGGCAGGGCTACGAGCAGTACTTC. As protein: CACTGQGYEQYF.